A single sample is the source of the 25 T cell receptor beta chains below, sequenced in a study of long-term antiretroviral therapy in people with HIV. The libraries were made with immunoSEQ v3.0 at survey level. Repertoires were generated with immunoSEQ multiplex PCR, while TCRdb's copy carries only in-frame clones and drops some. The table has 30,000 to 40,000 clones, over 85% seen once. The input for sequencing was unsorted PBMCs, taken approximately 5.1 years after starting antiretroviral therapy. The receptors stem from a woman aged 45 to 65 with HIV.

The chain combines TRBV7-9 with TRBJ1-1; D is possibly TRBD1 (6 bases). Per the germline V gene, CDR1 is SEHNR and CDR2 is FQNEAQ (reference sequence). V was shortened by 2 bases and J by 1 base, with 11 bases between the two germline ends. CDR3 size: 15 residues. CDR3 nucleotides: TGTGCCAGCAGCTTAAGAGCGGGGGCGAACACTGAAGCTTTCTTT. This gives the protein CASSLRAGANTEAFF.

This clone showed up just once. This chain connects TRBV7-2 to TRBJ1-6; TRBD1 matches 8 bases. J gave up 9 bases and V 5 bases, and 12 bases lay outside the gene matches. This CDR3 comprises 16 residues. The germline V gene encodes CDR1 SGHTA and CDR2 FQGNSA. This CDR3 reads CASSTLTGVTGSPLHF. CDR3 DNA: TGTGCCAGCAGCACCTTGACAGGGGTAACAGGTTCACCCCTCCACTTT.

The V and J genes are TRBV14 and TRBJ1-2, with a tentative D call TRBD1 (5 bases). V was trimmed by 1 base and J by 2 bases, leaving 8 bases between them. The length of the CDR3 is 14 residues. Germline lookup yields CDR1 SGHDN and CDR2 FVKESK. The chain's CDR3 is CASSQVWGNYGYTF. DNA for the CDR3: TGTGCCAGCAGCCAAGTTTGGGGGAACTATGGCTACACCTTC.

The chain is built from TRBV6-5 and TRBJ1-6; D unresolved. V lost 2 bases and J lost 0, with 8 bases in between. The CDR3 is 16 amino acids. Looked up from germline, CDR1 is MNHEY and CDR2 is SVGAGI. The chain's CDR3 is CASSYESGSYNSPLHF. DNA of the CDR3: TGTGCCAGCAGTTACGAGAGCGGCTCCTATAATTCACCCCTCCACTTT.

The V and J genes are TRBV2 and TRBJ2-1; 7 positions match TRBD2. The CDR3 consists of 17 residues. The ends lost 0 bases at V and 0 bases at J; junction bases unmatched: 5. CDR1 SNHLY and CDR2 FYNNEI come from the germline V gene. CDR3 protein: CASSEALAGVSYNEQFF. Written as DNA, the CDR3 is TGTGCCAGCAGTGAAGCGCTCGCGGGGGTCTCCTACAATGAGCAGTTCTTC.

This rearrangement joins TRBV7-2 to TRBJ1-4; no reliable D call. The CDR3 covers 15 residues. The V end lost 5 bases, the J end lost 6 bases, and 16 bases lay between the germline ends. CDR1 is SGHTA and CDR2 is FQGNSA in the germline V gene. In DNA, the CDR3 is TGTGCCAGCAGCCCCCGTTCCCTAGGAGATGAAAAACTGTTTTTT. Its protein is CASSPRSLGDEKLFF. The full variable domain, its missing parts supplied by reference TRBV7-2 and TRBJ1-4, is GAGVSQSPSNKVTEKGKDVELRCDPISGHTALYWYRQSLGQGLEFLIYFQGNSAPDKSGLPSDRFSAERTGGSVSTLTIQRTQQEDSAVYLCASSPRSLGDEKLFFGSGTQLSVL.

The rearrangement joins TRBV29-1 to TRBJ1-1; unclear D gene. The ends were cut back, 5 bases at V and 0 bases at J, with 10 bases in the middle. This CDR3 comprises 13 residues. Germline CDR1 and CDR2: SQVTM and ANQGSEA. The CDR3 sequence is CSVITRMNTEAFF. CDR3 nucleotides: TGCAGCGTTATTACAAGAATGAACACTGAAGCTTTCTTT.

This rearrangement joins TRBV7-3 to TRBJ2-7; perhaps TRBD1 as D (5 bases). This CDR3 region has 15 residues. With 1 base removed from V and 4 bases from J, the gap between germline ends came to 14 bases. From germline, CDR1 is SGHTA and CDR2 FQGTGA. As DNA, the CDR3 is TGTGCCAGCAGCTTAAGGGCAGGGCAGCAATACGAGCAGTACTTC. As protein: CASSLRAGQQYEQYF.

The chain uses TRBV2 and TRBJ1-1; 7 bases agree with TRBD1. J gave up 3 bases and V 5 bases, and 3 bases lay outside the gene matches. This CDR3 has 13 residues. Per the germline V gene, CDR1 is SNHLY and CDR2 is FYNNEI. The DNA for the CDR3 is TGTGCCAGCAGTCCGGGACAGTACACTGAAGCTTTCTTT. Amino acid sequence: CASSPGQYTEAFF.

This clone was observed once. The J gene is TRBJ2-7, the V gene TRBV7-3; D gene uncertain. V lost 1 base to trimming and J lost 1 base, with 5 bases between them. There are 13 residues in the CDR3. Germline loops: CDR1 SGHTA, CDR2 FQGTGA. CDR3 coding DNA: TGTGCCAGCAGCTTAAGCAATTCCTACGAGCAGTACTTC. Its translation is CASSLSNSYEQYF.

The rearrangement links TRBV25-1 to TRBJ2-7, with 9 nucleotides matching TRBD1. The ends lost 9 bases at V and 5 bases at J; junction bases unmatched: 8. The CDR3 loop spans 13 amino acids. Germline V CDR1 and CDR2: MGHDK, SYGVNS. CDR3: CASNGQGNHEQYF. CDR3 DNA: TGTGCCAGTAATGGACAGGGGAACCACGAGCAGTACTTC.

The chain uses TRBV7-2 and TRBJ2-5; no definite D call. V gave up 3 bases and J gave up 3 bases, with 5 bases separating them. The CDR3 is 12 residues long. Per the germline V gene, CDR1 is SGHTA and CDR2 is FQGNSA. This CDR3 is CASSFGEETQYF. In nucleotides, the CDR3 is TGTGCCAGCAGCTTCGGAGAAGAGACCCAGTACTTC.

The chain is built from TRBV4-3 and TRBJ1-3, with 7 bases identical to TRBD1. The CDR3 length is 16 residues. The V segment lost 1 base and the J segment 3 bases; nucleotides outside the gene matches: 6. Germline V gene lookup returns CDR1 LGHNA and CDR2 YSLEER. Here the CDR3 DNA reads TGCGCCAGCAGCCAAGGTTGGGGACAGCTTGGAAACACCATATATTTT. It is translated as CASSQGWGQLGNTIYF.

This clone was seen once. Other DNA variants within this sample encode the same CDR3. CDR3 bases: TGCGCCAGCAGCTTGGAGGGGAATAGCAATCAGCCCCAGCATTTT. It yields the protein CASSLEGNSNQPQHF. This chain joins TRBV5-1 and TRBJ1-5; D perhaps matches TRBD1 (5 bases). Germline CDR1 reads SGHRS; CDR2 reads YFSETQ. The V and J ends lost 0 bases and 0 bases respectively, with 7 bases between them. The CDR3 extends over 15 amino acids.

The rearrangement uses TRBV19 and TRBJ1-6; TRBD1 agrees at 10 bases. Germline V gene sequence: CDR1 LNHDA, CDR2 SQIVND (reference sequence). CDR3 size: 15 residues. V lost 3 bases, J lost 9 bases, and 5 bases stayed unmatched. The CDR3 DNA reads as TGTGCCAGTAGTATGAGACAGGGGGCTGGTTCACCCCTCCACTTT. It yields the protein CASSMRQGAGSPLHF.

This chain connects TRBV7-8 to TRBJ2-3; no reliable D call. CDR1 is SGHVS and CDR2 is FQNEAQ in the germline V gene. The CDR3 sequence is 13 residues long. V was pared by 4 bases and J by 6 bases, with 11 bases between. The CDR3 region has the DNA TGTGCCAGCAGCTATGGGTTGGGCGATACGCAGTATTTT. Its translation: CASSYGLGDTQYF.

The rearrangement links TRBV6-5 to TRBJ1-2; the D gene is possibly TRBD1 (5 bases). Trimming left V 6 bases short and J 4 bases short, with 12 bases between. CDR3 size: 13 residues. Germline CDR1 is MNHEY and CDR2 is SVGAGI. The DNA of the CDR3 is TGTGCCAGCAGGGGGCGGGGCGGCTATGGCTACACCTTC. This gives the protein CASRGRGGYGYTF.

The chain carries TRBV18 and TRBJ2-3; the D is unclear. The germline V gene has CDR1 KGHSH and CDR2 LQKENI. Trimming stripped 0 bases from V and 5 bases from J, with 6 bases between. The CDR3 length is 13 residues. The CDR3 DNA reads TGTGCCAGCTCACCACCTTATCGAGATACGCAGTATTTT. Translated, it gives CASSPPYRDTQYF.

The chain is built from TRBV2 and TRBJ2-3, with 7 bases fitting TRBD2. In germline, CDR1 is SNHLY, CDR2 FYNNEI. Unmatched junction bases numbered 7, after V lost 6 bases and J lost 4 bases. CDR3 length: 14 residues. The CDR3 spells CASSHPSGADTQYF. The DNA of the CDR3 is TGTGCCAGCAGCCACCCCAGCGGGGCAGATACGCAGTATTTT.

The chain couples TRBV27 to TRBJ1-4, with a weak D call TRBD1 (6 bases). The length of the CDR3 is 16 residues. Per the germline V gene, CDR1 is MNHEY and CDR2 is SMNVEV (reference sequence). V dropped 5 bases and J dropped 3 bases, with 16 bases sitting between them. CDR3 DNA: TGTGCCAGCAGTAAAATACAGGGTGGGGCTAATGAAAAACTGTTTTTT. Protein: CASSKIQGGANEKLFF.

The chain is built from TRBV7-9 and TRBJ1-2; D perhaps matches TRBD1 (5 bases). The CDR3 spans 13 residues. V was cut by 5 bases and J by 1 base, with 8 bases left in between. Germline V gene lookup returns CDR1 SEHNR and CDR2 FQNEAQ (reference sequence). The DNA of the CDR3 is TGTGCCAGCAGCGGCAGGGATAACTATGGCTACACCTTC. Translation: CASSGRDNYGYTF. The full variable domain, its missing parts supplied by reference TRBV7-9 and TRBJ1-2, is DTGVSQNPRHKITKRGQNVTFRCDPISEHNRLYWYRQTLGQGPEFLTYFQNEAQLEKSRLLSDRFSAERPKGSFSTLEIQRTEQGDSAMYLCASSGRDNYGYTFGSGTRLTVV.

V and J are TRBV11-2 and TRBJ2-5; D may be TRBD2 (5 bases). Deletions cut 1 base from V and 9 bases from J, with 18 bases between. The CDR3 has 15 amino acids. Looked up from germline, CDR1 is SGHAT and CDR2 is FQNNGV. The CDR3 nucleotides are TGTGCCAGCAGCTTAGGAGACACGGGGTTTGGGGCCCAGTACTTC. It specifies CASSLGDTGFGAQYF. The entire variable domain, with the rest obtained from reference TRBV11-2 and TRBJ2-5, is as follows: EAGVAQSPRYKIIEKRQSVAFWCNPISGHATLYWYQQILGQGPKLLIQFQNNGVVDDSQLPKDRFSAERLKGVDSTLKIQPAKLEDSAVYLCASSLGDTGFGAQYFGPGTRLLVL.

V is TRBV7-8 and J is TRBJ2-3; D unresolved. CDR3 size: 15 residues. Germline V gives CDR1 SGHVS, CDR2 FQNEAQ. V was cut by 1 base and J by 2 bases, with 10 bases left in between. In DNA form, the CDR3 reads TGTGCCAGCAGCTTAGTTCGTCCGCCCACAGATACGCAGTATTTT. Translated, it gives CASSLVRPPTDTQYF.

V and J are TRBV9 and TRBJ2-2; 12 bases line up with TRBD2. The CDR3 runs to 17 residues. Germline-derived CDR1 and CDR2 are SGDLS and YYNGEE. Trimming at V came to 2 bases and at J to 7 bases, leaving 9 bases not matched to a gene. As DNA, the CDR3 is TGTGCCAGCAGCGTCCCTCTAGCGGGGGGGCCTGACGGGGAGCTGTTTTTT. It codes for CASSVPLAGGPDGELFF.

The V call is TRBV7-2, the J call TRBJ2-2, with D perhaps assigned TRBD1 or TRBD2 (5 bases each). The length of the CDR3 is 19 residues. From germline, CDR1 is SGHTA and CDR2 FQGNSA. Deletions cut 4 bases from V and 0 bases from J, with 21 bases between. The CDR3 sequence: CASSSSAAKGRSNTGELFF. In DNA form, the CDR3 reads TGTGCCAGCAGCTCGAGCGCCGCGAAGGGACGGTCGAACACCGGGGAGCTGTTTTTT.